Each of the 22 T cell receptor beta chains below was sequenced from the same sample in a study of blood T cell repertoires in COVID-19. Clones were read by immunoSEQ multiplex PCR, and TCRdb kept only the in-frame ones, dropping some. Of a few hundred thousand clones listed, about four fifths were seen once; the top ten hold nearly 9%. Sequencing input: peripheral blood. Source of these receptors: a man older than 75 with acute or convalescent COVID-19.

This chain uses TRBV19 with TRBJ2-1, with TRBD2 as a possible D gene (6 bases). The CDR3 length is 17 residues. The V end was cut by 4 bases, the J end by 0 bases, with 16 bases between. Germline CDR1 reads LNHDA; CDR2 reads SQIVND (reference sequence). The CDR3 protein is CASSKYGGTVSYNEQFF. In DNA form, the CDR3 reads TGTGCCAGTAGTAAATACGGGGGAACTGTCTCCTACAATGAGCAGTTCTTC.

This chain connects TRBV4-2 to TRBJ1-4; 10 bases align to TRBD1. The junction had 7 bases not matched to a gene; V was cut back by 4 bases and J by 5 bases. Germline CDR1 is LGHNA and CDR2 is YNFKEQ. The CDR3 contains 16 residues. The CDR3 loop reads CASSLIGGQGNEKLFF. CDR3 DNA sequence: TGTGCCAGCAGCCTTATAGGGGGACAGGGGAATGAAAAACTGTTTTTT.

The V gene is TRBV2, the J gene TRBJ2-6, with 10 bases lining up with TRBD1. CDR3 length equals 16 residues. Germline V gene sequence: CDR1 SNHLY, CDR2 FYNNEI. Trimming at V came to 8 bases and at J to 2 bases, leaving 6 bases not matched to a gene. Here the CDR3 reads CASGTTGGAGANVLTF. The CDR3 coding sequence is TGTGCCAGCGGAACGACAGGGGGCGCTGGGGCCAACGTCCTGACTTTC.

This clone was counted only a few times. The chain recombines TRBV2 with TRBJ2-7; a possible D gene is TRBD1 (5 bases). V was pared by 1 base and J by 1 base, with 17 bases between. The germline V gene encodes CDR1 SNHLY and CDR2 FYNNEI. The CDR3 is 17 amino acids. CDR3 protein: CASSEDGWGAQSYEQYF. The CDR3 coding sequence is TGTGCCAGCAGTGAAGACGGATGGGGCGCCCAGTCCTACGAGCAGTACTTC.

V usage is TRBV5-1 and J usage is TRBJ1-4; 9 bases are a match to TRBD1. The CDR3 has 16 amino acids. With V trimmed by 0 bases and J by 4 bases, 4 bases remained unmatched. Germline V lookup: CDR1 SGHRS, CDR2 YFSETQ. CDR3 in amino acids: CASSLDRGRGNEKLFF. The CDR3 DNA reads as TGCGCCAGCAGCTTGGACAGGGGGCGGGGTAATGAAAAACTGTTTTTT.

V and J are TRBV6-5 and TRBJ2-7, with D perhaps TRBD2 (6 bases). Germline loops: CDR1 MNHEY, CDR2 SVGAGI. Trimming removed 7 bases from V and 0 bases from J, with 13 bases in between. The CDR3 is 14 residues long. In nucleotides, the CDR3 is TGTGCCAGCACTCCGGGACTGGCCTCCTACGAGCAGTACTTC. The encoded protein is CASTPGLASYEQYF.

This chain connects TRBV11-3 to TRBJ1-1; D uncertain. This CDR3 is built from 13 residues. CDR1 is SGHNT and CDR2 is YENEEA in the germline V gene. V was pared by 4 bases and J by 1 base, with 7 bases between. The CDR3 sequence: CASSSQSNTEAFF. CDR3 in DNA: TGTGCCAGCAGCTCACAGTCGAACACTGAAGCTTTCTTT. Full variable domain (rest looked up from reference TRBV11-3 and TRBJ1-1): EAGVVQSPRYKIIEKKQPVAFWCNPISGHNTLYWYLQNLGQGPELLIRYENEEAVDDSQLPKDRFSAERLKGVDSTLKIQPAELGDSAVYLCASSSQSNTEAFFGQGTRLTVV.

The rearrangement joins TRBV5-6 to TRBJ2-3, with D perhaps matching TRBD2 (5 bases). Germline CDR1 and CDR2: SGHDT and YYEEEE. The CDR3 covers 14 residues. V lost 4 bases, J lost 2 bases, and 11 bases lay in between. CDR3 sequence (DNA): TGTGCCAGCAGCAGGCGGACTCTCACAGATACGCAGTATTTT. Translating gives CASSRRTLTDTQYF.

This clone showed up just a few times. The chain combines TRBV5-1 with TRBJ2-1, with 9 positions matching TRBD1. This CDR3 region has 18 residues. Germline values: CDR1 SGHRS, CDR2 YFSETQ. V lost 2 bases and J lost 0; bases outside the gene matches: 9. The CDR3 sequence is CASSLGQGFLSSYNEQFF. As DNA, the CDR3 is TGCGCCAGCAGCTTAGGACAGGGGTTTTTAAGCTCCTACAATGAGCAGTTCTTC.

This sequence joins TRBV7-9 and TRBJ2-7, with TRBD1 identical over 11 bases. Germline CDR1 reads SEHNR; CDR2 reads FQNEAQ (reference sequence). CDR3 length: 14 residues. Trimming cost V 3 bases and J 3 bases; bases outside gene matches: 1. CDR3 nucleotides: TGTGCCAGCAGCTTTGGGACAGGGGGCTACGAGCAGTACTTC. Translated: CASSFGTGGYEQYF.

The chain is built from TRBV24-1 and TRBJ2-3, with 10 bases matching TRBD2. Germline CDR1 is KGHDR and CDR2 is SFDVKD. The CDR3 is 16 amino acids. V lost 3 bases, J lost 5 bases, and 7 bases stayed unmatched. CDR3 region: CATSDPKRGGKDTQYF. CDR3 DNA: TGTGCCACCAGTGATCCCAAGCGGGGGGGCAAAGATACGCAGTATTTT.

The J gene is TRBJ2-4, the V gene TRBV18; 9 positions match TRBD1. There are 17 residues in the CDR3. The germline gives CDR1 KGHSH, CDR2 LQKENI. V shed 1 base, J shed 2 bases, and the junction held 6 bases outside the gene matches. The chain's CDR3 is CASSPRPGTGTKNIQYF. The DNA of the CDR3 is TGTGCCAGCTCACCACGGCCCGGGACAGGGACCAAAAACATTCAGTACTTC.

This clone showed up just a few times. V and J are TRBV5-5 and TRBJ1-1; possibly TRBD1 for D (5 bases). Trimming removed 7 bases at V and 8 bases at J, with 24 bases between. Germline assignment: CDR1 SGHKS and CDR2 YYEKEE (reference sequence). The CDR3 totals 15 residues. DNA of the CDR3: TGTGCCAGCGGACAAAGATGGGAGGGTGAGGGAGAAGCTTTCTTT. Translating it yields CASGQRWEGEGEAFF. Combining the CDR3 with reference TRBV5-5 and TRBJ1-1 gives the whole variable domain DAGVTQSPTHLIKTRGQQVTLRCSPISGHKSVSWYQQVLGQGPQFIFQYYEKEERGRGNFPDRFSARQFPNYSSELNVNALLLGDSALYLCASGQRWEGEGEAFFGQGTRLTVV.

The chain uses TRBV9 and TRBJ1-1; TRBD1 aligns across 11 bases. Unmatched junction bases numbered 3, after V lost 1 base and J lost 4 bases. The CDR3 runs 15 residues. Germline CDR1 is SGDLS and CDR2 is YYNGEE. The CDR3 reads CASSVLGTGGTEAFF. CDR3 DNA sequence: TGTGCCAGCAGCGTACTGGGGACAGGGGGCACTGAAGCTTTCTTT.

The chain has TRBV19 and TRBJ1-2, with D unclear. The CDR3 spans 12 residues. Per germline, CDR1 LNHDA and CDR2 SQIVND (reference sequence). Trimming shortened V by 7 bases and J by 2 bases, and 8 bases separated the two germline ends. The CDR3 bases are TGTGCCAGTACAGGTTTCAACTATGGCTACACCTTC. This encodes CASTGFNYGYTF.

This chain uses TRBV3-1 (or the pseudogene TRBV3-2) with TRBJ2-2; 7 bases are shared with TRBD2. Germline V CDR1 and CDR2: LGHDT, YNNKEL (reference sequence). The CDR3 has 16 amino acids. Trimming at V came to 4 bases and at J to 7 bases, leaving 12 bases not matched to a gene. The CDR3 DNA follows: TGTGCCAGCAGCCTCCTCGAGGGAGGGTGGGGCGGGGAGCTGTTTTTT. Protein product: CASSLLEGGWGGELFF.

The rearrangement joins TRBV6-5 to TRBJ1-4; 9 nucleotides agree with TRBD1. V shed 6 bases and J 5 bases; nucleotides not matched to a gene: 7. The CDR3 is 15 residues long. Germline V gene data show CDR1 as MNHEY and CDR2 as SVGAGI. CDR3 residues: CASRSAGTGNEKLFF. CDR3 sequence (DNA): TGTGCCAGCAGATCGGCCGGGACAGGGAATGAAAAACTGTTTTTT.

The chain links TRBV2 to TRBJ1-5; a possible D gene is TRBD1 (6 bases). The CDR3 totals 12 residues. Germline CDR1 SNHLY, CDR2 FYNNEI. Between the trimmed V and J ends, which lost 5 bases and 9 bases, there was a span of 11 bases. The CDR3, as DNA: TGTGCCAGCAGTTATCAGGGGCCGCCCCAGCATTTT. Its protein product is CASSYQGPPQHF.

This chain joins TRBV2 and TRBJ1-5, with TRBD1 as a possible D gene (5 bases). The CDR3 totals 16 residues. Germline CDR1 is SNHLY and CDR2 is FYNNEI. V lost 8 bases, J lost 4 bases, and 21 bases lay in between. CDR3 in DNA: TGTGCCAGCGGGGCGGGAGGGGTTTTCGGGAATCAGCCCCAGCATTTT. This sequence encodes CASGAGGVFGNQPQHF.

The rearrangement uses TRBV24-1 and TRBJ1-2, with a tentative D call TRBD1 (6 bases). Trimming removed 6 bases from V and 5 bases from J, with 12 bases in between. The CDR3 covers 13 residues. Germline V gene lookup returns CDR1 KGHDR and CDR2 SFDVKD. The CDR3 DNA is TGTGCCACCAGTACAACAGGGAATTATGGCTACACCTTC. Translated, it gives CATSTTGNYGYTF.

V gene TRBV6-5 combines with J gene TRBJ1-5; 7 positions match TRBD1. The CDR3 totals 16 residues. V was pared by 3 bases and J by 3 bases, with 8 bases of the junction left unmatched. The V gene's germline CDR1 is MNHEY and CDR2 SVGAGI. This CDR3 reads CASSYYGTAYNQPQHF. The CDR3 DNA sequence: TGTGCCAGCAGTTATTACGGGACAGCCTACAATCAGCCCCAGCATTTT.

CDR3 nucleotides: TGTGCCAGCTCATCATCCGGGACAGGGGGTAACTATGGCTACACCTTC. Translating it yields CASSSSGTGGNYGYTF. The chain is built from TRBV18 and TRBJ1-2; 11 bases align to TRBD1. The CDR3 is 16 residues long. Per the germline V gene, CDR1 is KGHSH and CDR2 is LQKENI. V gave up 5 bases and J gave up 1 base; unmatched junction bases: 6.